This paragraph reports one TCR beta chain. Its target is unknown. The CDR3 extends over 16 amino acids. V lost 5 bases and J lost 0, with 14 bases in between. Germline CDR1 is SEHNR and CDR2 is FQNEAQ (reference sequence). The data belong to a study of identifying expanded T cells in peripheral blood. Points from the study as a whole: About 1.2 clones differed between technical replicates, versus approximately 16 and 19 over time.

Only in-frame clones appear in the TCRdb table, and some are missing; sequencing was by immunoSEQ multiplex PCR. The table records some 120,000 clones, around four fifths of them present only once. Collection occurred without any documented infections or immune events in donors. Material: blood. The chain couples TRBV7-9 to TRBJ1-3, with D possibly matching TRBD1 (6 bases). This receptor was obtained from a person aged 18 to 75 in good health. CDR3 coding DNA: TGTGCCAGCAGCCGTCAGGGGAGAGCCTCTGGAAACACCATATATTTT. Protein: CASSRQGRASGNTIYF.